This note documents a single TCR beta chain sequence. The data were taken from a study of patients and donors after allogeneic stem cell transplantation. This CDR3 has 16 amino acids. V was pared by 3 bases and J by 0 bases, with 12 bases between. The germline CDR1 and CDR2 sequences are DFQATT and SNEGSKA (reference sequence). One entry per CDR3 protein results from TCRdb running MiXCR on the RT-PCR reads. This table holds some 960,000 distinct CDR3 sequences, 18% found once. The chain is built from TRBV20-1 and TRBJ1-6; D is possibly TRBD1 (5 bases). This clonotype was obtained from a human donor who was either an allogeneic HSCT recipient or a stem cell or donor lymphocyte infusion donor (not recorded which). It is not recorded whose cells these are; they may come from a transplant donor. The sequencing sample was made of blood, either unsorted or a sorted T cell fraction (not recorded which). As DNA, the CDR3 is TGCAGTGCTAGTAGGGGCCCAAGCTCCTATAATTCACCCCTCCACTTT. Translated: CSASRGPSSYNSPLHF.